These T cell receptor beta chains were read from a single sample in a study of siplizumab effects on memory and regulatory T cells. Sequencing used immunoSEQ multiplex PCR; TCRdb keeps in-frame clones, though not all of them. The repertoire has 95,000 to 110,000 clones, about 93% of them found once; the top ten carry 0.62%. The sample comprised Tregs sorted from blood. The source of these receptors is a human donor in good health. Each CDR3 is given with its conserved first and last residue. D genes are given only for firm matches. A clone size is listed for some rows: how often the clone was seen (once, few, many), or a class if it is expanded.

D gene,J gene,clone size,V gene,CDR3 DNA,CDR3 protein
.,TRBJ1-1,.,TRBV11-1,TGTGCCAGCAGCTTAGGAATCATCAACACTGAAGCTTTCTTT,CASSLGIINTEAFF
.,TRBJ2-3,once,TRBV5-1,TGCGCCAGCAGTTTGGCCACTAGCACAGATACGCAGTATTTT,CASSLATSTDTQYF
.,TRBJ1-1,.,TRBV18,TGTGCCAGCTCACCACAGGAGCAGGGATTTACTGAAGCTTTCTTT,CASSPQEQGFTEAFF
.,TRBJ2-3,.,TRBV7-3,TGTGCCAGCAGCTTAAGGGCGGGGACGGCAGATACGCAGTATTTT,CASSLRAGTADTQYF
.,TRBJ2-1,.,TRBV7-9,TGTGCCAGCAGCTTAGGCCTGTCAAAGCAGTTCTTC,CASSLGLSKQFF
.,TRBJ2-1,.,TRBV7-3,TGTGCCAGCAGCTTAACTGCTAACAATGAGCAGTTCTTC,CASSLTANNEQFF
.,TRBJ2-7,.,TRBV25-1,TGTGCCAGCAGTGAATATCGGGGGCCCAGCTCCTACGAGCAGTACTTC,CASSEYRGPSSYEQYF
TRBD2,TRBJ2-7,.,TRBV6-5,TGTGCCAGCAACCCCGCGGGGGTAGCGCCTTACGAGCAGTACTTC,CASNPAGVAPYEQYF
TRBD1,TRBJ2-4,.,TRBV14,TGTGCCAGCAGCCAGTGGCGCGGGACAGGGGAAAAGCTAGCCAAAAACATTCAGTACTTC,CASSQWRGTGEKLAKNIQYF
TRBD2,TRBJ2-5,.,TRBV7-2,TGTGCCAGCAGCCGGGCCGGGACTAGCGGGTTCGGAGAGACCCAGTACTTC,CASSRAGTSGFGETQYF
.,TRBJ2-3,.,TRBV19,TGTGCCAGTAAATTATCGGGGGCAGATACGCAGTATTTT,CASKLSGADTQYF
.,TRBJ1-5,once,TRBV19,TGTGCCAGTAGTACGGGGAGCAATCAGCCCCAGCATTTT,CASSTGSNQPQHF
.,TRBJ2-1,once,TRBV7-9,TGTGCCAGCAGCTTAGGGATTCGTAGGTTCTTC,CASSLGIRRFF
TRBD2,TRBJ2-7,.,TRBV7-8,TGTGCCAGCAGCCGAGGACTAGCCGGCGAGCAGTACTTC,CASSRGLAGEQYF
TRBD1,TRBJ1-2,.,TRBV4-2,TGTGCCAGCAGCCCGAAACTGACAGGGACAGTCGGCTATGGCTACACCTTC,CASSPKLTGTVGYGYTF
.,TRBJ1-2,.,TRBV7-9,TGTGCCAGCAGCTTAGCGCTGATCTATGGCTACACCTTC,CASSLALIYGYTF
TRBD1,TRBJ2-7,.,TRBV27,TGTGCCAGCAGTCTAACCGGGACAGGGCGTACCTACGAGCAGTACTTC,CASSLTGTGRTYEQYF
.,TRBJ2-7,.,TRBV7-9,TGTGCCAGCAGCTTACAATCCTACGGGCAGTACTTC,CASSLQSYGQYF
TRBD2,TRBJ2-1,.,TRBV15,TGTGCCACCCGTCTAGCGGGGGCTGCCAATGAGCAGTTCTTC,CATRLAGAANEQFF
.,TRBJ1-2,once,TRBV4-3,TGCGCCAGCAGCCAAGATCCAGGGCTATATGGCTACACCTTC,CASSQDPGLYGYTF
TRBD2,TRBJ2-1,.,TRBV6-1,TGTGCCAGCAGACTTACTAGCGGGAATGAGCAGTTCTTC,CASRLTSGNEQFF
.,TRBJ2-3,.,TRBV9,TGTGCCAGCAGCGTCGGGCAGGGGTCAGATACGCAGTATTTT,CASSVGQGSDTQYF
.,TRBJ2-5,.,TRBV7-9,TGTGCCAGCAGCTTAGGTATCGGGGGACGGCAAGAGACCCAGTACTTC,CASSLGIGGRQETQYF
TRBD1,TRBJ1-2,.,TRBV5-4,TGTGCCAGCAGCGGTGGCAGGGGGCCCCACTATGGCTACACCTTC,CASSGGRGPHYGYTF
.,TRBJ2-7,.,TRBV6-1,TGTGCCAGCAGCGGACATACCCCCTTTTCCGAGCAGTACTTC,CASSGHTPFSEQYF
.,TRBJ2-7,.,TRBV29-1,TGCAGCGTTGCCGGGGGGCGTTTAATTGGCGAGCAGTACTTC,CSVAGGRLIGEQYF
.,TRBJ2-3,.,TRBV29-1,TGCAGCGTTCGGGGCAGAAGCACAGATACGCAGTATTTT,CSVRGRSTDTQYF
TRBD1,TRBJ2-7,.,TRBV6-6,TGTGCCAGCAGCCTAAGGACAGGGATCTACGAGCAGTACTTC,CASSLRTGIYEQYF
.,TRBJ1-1,.,TRBV11-2,TGTGCCAGCAGCCCTCACCCGGGGACTGAAGCTTTCTTT,CASSPHPGTEAFF
.,TRBJ2-6,.,TRBV25-1,TGTGCCAGCAGCCGGACAGCTGGGGCCAACGTCCTGACTTTC,CASSRTAGANVLTF
.,TRBJ1-1,.,TRBV6-5,TGTGCCAGCAGTTCAGGCTTTTCCCTCCAGAACACTGAAGCTTTCTTT,CASSSGFSLQNTEAFF
TRBD2,TRBJ2-3,.,TRBV5-4,TGTGCCAGCAGCCCCCAGCGGGAGGGTAGGGATACGCAGTATTTT,CASSPQREGRDTQYF
.,TRBJ2-7,once,TRBV4-1,TGCGCCAGCAGCCAAGAGTGGATGGGGGCCTACGAGCAGTACTTC,CASSQEWMGAYEQYF
.,TRBJ2-2,.,TRBV5-1,TGCGCCAGCAGCATGTCGCTGAGGACGGGGAACACCGGGGAGCTGTTTTTT,CASSMSLRTGNTGELFF
TRBD2,TRBJ2-7,.,TRBV5-4,TGTGCCAGCAGCTTCCACCCGGCTAGCGGGAGCTACGAGCAGTACTTC,CASSFHPASGSYEQYF
.,TRBJ1-5,.,TRBV6-1,TGTGCCAGCAGTGAACTTCCGCGCAATCAGCCCCAGCATTTT,CASSELPRNQPQHF
.,TRBJ1-2,.,TRBV9,TGTGCCAGCAGCGCGACCGACAGATTTAACTATGGCTACACCTTC,CASSATDRFNYGYTF
.,TRBJ2-4,.,TRBV7-2,TGTGCCAGCAGCTTTGGGTTAGCCAAAAACATTCAGTACTTC,CASSFGLAKNIQYF
.,TRBJ2-2,.,TRBV5-1,TGCGCCAGCAGCTTGGAGGGTACCGGGGAGCTGTTTTTT,CASSLEGTGELFF
TRBD1,TRBJ1-2,.,TRBV18,TGTGCCAGCTCACTTCAGCAGGGGGGCGACTATGGCTACACCTTC,CASSLQQGGDYGYTF
TRBD1,TRBJ1-1,once,TRBV19,TGTGCCAGTAGTAAGGGGGCGCCGAGCCCTGAAGCTTTCTTT,CASSKGAPSPEAFF
.,TRBJ1-4,once,TRBV6-1,TGTGCCAGCAGTGGTCCAGCTATTGAAAAACTGTTTTTT,CASSGPAIEKLFF
.,TRBJ1-3,.,TRBV11-2,TGTGCCAGCAGCCGGGCGGTTGGTCGAAACACCATATATTTT,CASSRAVGRNTIYF
.,TRBJ1-3,.,TRBV6-1,TGTGCCAGCAGTGACTGGCCAGGAAACACCATATATTTT,CASSDWPGNTIYF
.,TRBJ2-7,.,TRBV2,TGTGCCAGCGGGGGCAGGGTCAAGCTCTCCTACGAGCAGTACTTC,CASGGRVKLSYEQYF
.,TRBJ2-1,.,TRBV10-3,TGTGCCGTCTCCGGCGGGTACAATGAGCAGTTCTTC,CAVSGGYNEQFF
TRBD1,TRBJ1-1,.,TRBV19,TGTGCCAGTATCAAGGGGGCGGGGGACACTGAAGCTTTCTTT,CASIKGAGDTEAFF
TRBD1,TRBJ2-5,.,TRBV18,TGTGCCAGCTCACCGTGGGACAGGGAGGCCGCCCAGTACTTC,CASSPWDREAAQYF
TRBD1,TRBJ1-2,.,TRBV6-5,TGTGCCAGCAGGGTCAACAGGGGTGGCTACACCTTC,CASRVNRGGYTF
TRBD1,TRBJ2-3,.,TRBV28,TGTGCCAGCAGGCAATTGACAGGGGGAGCAGATACGCAGTATTTT,CASRQLTGGADTQYF
.,TRBJ2-1,.,TRBV7-3,TGTGCCAGCAGCCCAGGGCGTGGCTCCTACAATGAGCAGTTCTTC,CASSPGRGSYNEQFF
.,TRBJ2-5,.,TRBV10-3,TGTGCCATCAGCGACCTCGAGACCCAGTACTTC,CAISDLETQYF
.,TRBJ2-5,once,TRBV6-6,TGTGCCAGCAGATCCGCCGGGCTCCAGGAGACCCAGTACTTC,CASRSAGLQETQYF
TRBD1,TRBJ1-6,.,TRBV5-1,TGCGCCAGCAGCCTGGGTTTGGGAGCCGGGACAGGGGTCTCACCCCTCCACTTT,CASSLGLGAGTGVSPLHF